This TCR beta chain was sequenced during a study of response to subunit inactivated influenza vaccine. Findings and caveats of the study: Each seasonal influenza vaccination, the authors suggested, recruits few new T cells.

The CDR3 spans 14 residues. The J segment lost 6 bases and the V segment lost 3 bases, leaving 4 bases of the junction unmatched. The germline V gene encodes CDR1 SGDLS and CDR2 YYNGEE. TCRdb re-derived calls from the RT-PCR reads in MiXCR, one entry per CDR3 protein. The sample lists about 780,000 distinct CDR3 sequences, less than 20% occurring once. This clonotype was observed once. Its antigen remains unidentified. The chain combines TRBV9 with TRBJ2-5; 11 bases line up with TRBD2. The TCR comes from a man between 50 and 59 years old who received an inactivated influenza vaccine. The material sequenced was PBMCs from blood, taken around 5 days after vaccination. CDR3 sequence reads: CASSATSGKKTQYF. DNA of the CDR3: TGTGCCAGCAGCGCGACTAGCGGGAAAAAGACCCAGTACTTC. The whole variable domain, filled in from reference TRBV9 and TRBJ2-5, reads DSGVTQTPKHLITATGQRVTLRCSPRSGDLSVYWYQQSLDQGLQFLIQYYNGEERAKGNILERFSAQQFPDLHSELNLSSLELGDSALYFCASSATSGKKTQYFGPGTRLLVL.